The rows below give T cell receptor beta chains drawn from one sample of a study of CD8+CD57+ T cells in acquired aplastic anemia. Using its own MiXCR run on the reads, TCRdb lists one record per CDR3 protein. The table lists some 150,000 distinct CDR3 sequences, 52% of them singletons. Input material: sorted CD4+, CD8+, or CD8+CD57+ T cells (not recorded which) from PBMCs. The source is a human donor with aplastic anemia. Both conserved end residues are part of each CDR3. The D gene is left open where the match is weak. The size of a clone is reported for some rows only, either as once, few or many, or as a class for expanded clones.

TRBV6-1,.,TRBJ1-5,many,CASSGRLRGIQPQHF,TGTGCCAGCAGTGGAAGGTTGCGGGGAATCCAGCCCCAGCATTTT
TRBV13,.,TRBJ2-1,many,CASSSRDSSSYNEQFF,TGTGCCAGCAGCTCCCGGGACTCGAGCTCCTACAATGAGCAGTTCTTC
TRBV7-6,TRBD2,TRBJ2-7,few,CASSVAFGTSDVGSYEQYF,TGTGCCAGCAGCGTAGCTTTCGGGACTAGCGACGTTGGGTCCTACGAGCAGTACTTC
TRBV7-3,.,TRBJ2-7,many,CASSLNASDRHYEQYF,TGTGCCAGCAGCTTAAACGCCTCGGACAGACACTACGAGCAGTACTTC
TRBV24-1,.,TRBJ2-3,few,CATSAYRGHTDTQYF,TGTGCCACCAGTGCCTACCGGGGACACACAGATACGCAGTATTTT
TRBV6-2/TRBV6-3,.,TRBJ1-1,many,CASSYQPGESTEAFF,TGTGCCAGCAGTTACCAGCCCGGGGAGAGCACTGAAGCTTTCTTT
TRBV7-9,TRBD1,TRBJ2-7,many,CASSSTGVNSYEQYF,TGTGCCAGCAGCTCTACAGGGGTGAACTCCTACGAGCAGTACTTC
TRBV19,.,TRBJ1-4,few,CASSPGGEKLFF,TGTGCCAGCAGTCCCGGGGGTGAAAAACTGTTTTTT
TRBV19,TRBD1,TRBJ2-3,many,CASSLGQGGDTQYF,TGTGCCAGTAGTCTCGGACAGGGTGGAGATACGCAGTATTTT
TRBV6-1,TRBD1,TRBJ2-7,many,CASSPLSGTGAYEQYF,TGTGCCAGCAGCCCTCTCTCCGGGACAGGGGCCTACGAGCAGTACTTC
TRBV10-2,TRBD1,TRBJ1-2,.,CASSCQPGQTNYGYTF,TGCGCCAGCAGTTGTCAACCGGGACAGACAAACTATGGCTACACCTTC
TRBV19,.,TRBJ1-2,few,CASSIGVRADYGYTF,TGTGCCAGTAGTATAGGGGTAAGGGCTGACTATGGCTACACCTTC
TRBV20-1,.,TRBJ1-1,many,CSANDPPGLTLNTEAFF,TGCAGTGCTAACGACCCCCCGGGCCTCACTTTGAACACTGAAGCTTTCTTT
TRBV20-1,.,TRBJ1-1,.,CSARRGRMNTEAFF,TGCAGTGCTAGAAGGGGACGGATGAACACTGAAGCTTTCTTT
TRBV20-1,TRBD1,TRBJ1-2,many,CSAIYRGGQKNYGYTF,TGCAGTGCTATATATCGTGGGGGACAGAAAAACTATGGCTACACCTTC
TRBV24-1,TRBD2,TRBJ2-3,.,CATSEPAGGNENTQYF,TGTGCCACCAGTGAACCGGCGGGGGGAAATGAAAATACGCAGTATTTT
TRBV28,TRBD2,TRBJ2-7,.,CATDWEGAYEQYF,TGTGCCACCGATTGGGAGGGAGCCTACGAGCAGTACTTC
TRBV9,.,TRBJ2-3,many,CASSENTDTQYF,TGTGCCAGCAGCGAAAACACAGATACGCAGTATTTT
TRBV7-2,.,TRBJ1-2,.,CASSLGGAETYTF,TGTGCCAGCAGCTTAGGAGGGGCAGAAACCTACACCTTC
TRBV5-1,TRBD1,TRBJ2-1,many,CATHEGDSYNEQFF,TGCGCCACCCATGAGGGGGACAGCTACAATGAGCAGTTCTTC
TRBV15,TRBD2,TRBJ2-3,once,CATSRGTSGGALDTQYF,TGTGCCACCAGCAGAGGGACTAGCGGGGGGGCCTTAGATACGCAGTATTTT
TRBV24-1,TRBD1,TRBJ2-7,.,CATSDLERQGCYEQYF,TGTGCCACCAGTGATTTGGAACGACAGGGTTGCTACGAGCAGTACTTC
TRBV29-1,TRBD2,TRBJ2-5,.,CSVRAGGYQETQYF,TGCAGCGTCCGAGCGGGGGGGTACCAAGAGACCCAGTACTTC
TRBV7-2,.,TRBJ2-5,.,CASSLWASRQRTQYF,TGTGCCAGCAGCTTATGGGCTAGCAGGCAGCGGACCCAGTACTTC
TRBV20-1,.,TRBJ2-7,few,CSAPSGEEDHYEQYF,TGCAGTGCCCCCTCGGGGGAGGAGGACCACTACGAGCAGTACTTC
TRBV7-8,.,TRBJ1-3,.,CASSFSNTIYF,TGTGCCAGCAGCTTCAGCAACACCATATATTTT
TRBV19,.,TRBJ2-5,.,CASSISGQALKTQYF,TGTGCCAGTAGTATTAGTGGGCAGGCTTTGAAGACCCAGTACTTC
TRBV5-8,.,TRBJ1-1,many,CATEIRGEVNTEAFF,TGTGCCACCGAGATACGCGGCGAGGTGAACACTGAAGCTTTCTTT
TRBV20-1,TRBD2,TRBJ2-3,.,CSARGGLAGGGSTDTQYF,TGCAGTGCTAGAGGTGGACTAGCGGGGGGCGGTAGCACAGATACGCAGTATTTT
TRBV5-1,.,TRBJ2-3,.,CASSLEGTQDTQYF,TGCGCCAGCAGCTTGGAGGGAACACAAGATACGCAGTATTTT
TRBV7-9,.,TRBJ2-2,.,CASSSHDGELFF,TGTGCCAGCAGCTCACACGACGGGGAGCTGTTTTTT
TRBV5-6,TRBD1,TRBJ1-2,many,CASGLGTGRLLVF,TGTGCCAGCGGCCTAGGGACAGGGAGGCTACTGGTCTTC
TRBV7-2,.,TRBJ2-5,.,CASSSLGWETQYF,TGTGCCAGCAGCTCATTAGGGTGGGAGACCCAGTACTTC
TRBV15,.,TRBJ2-2,.,CATSPRAATGELFF,TGTGCCACCAGTCCCCGGGCCGCTACCGGGGAGCTGTTTTTT
TRBV7-8,TRBD1,TRBJ1-2,many,CASSLDRTGGYGYTF,TGTGCCAGCAGCTTAGATCGGACAGGGGGCTATGGCTACACCTTC
TRBV19,TRBD2,TRBJ2-3,.,CASSIGGNTDTQYF,TGTGCCAGTAGTATCGGGGGGAACACAGATACGCAGTATTTT
TRBV6-4,.,TRBJ1-2,many,CASSDHIWYRENNYGYTF,TGTGCCAGCAGTGACCATATCTGGTACAGGGAGAATAACTATGGCTACACCTTC
TRBV20-1,.,TRBJ2-3,many,CSARTPLFTDTQYF,TGCAGTGCCAGAACCCCCCTGTTCACAGATACGCAGTATTTT
TRBV5-4,TRBD1,TRBJ2-4,few,CASSWDRGDIQYF,TGTGCCAGCAGCTGGGACAGGGGGGACATTCAGTACTTC
TRBV12-3/TRBV12-4,TRBD1,TRBJ1-4,many,CASSPRDRGNEKLFF,TGTGCCAGCAGTCCCCGGGACAGGGGTAATGAAAAACTGTTTTTT
TRBV7-9,TRBD1,TRBJ1-4,.,CASSFGQGGEKLFF,TGTGCCAGCAGCTTCGGACAGGGTGGAGAAAAACTGTTTTTT
TRBV20-1,.,TRBJ2-7,.,CSAIAEGDYEQYF,TGCAGTGCTATAGCGGAGGGGGACTACGAGCAGTACTTC
TRBV7-8,.,TRBJ1-4,many,CASSLEWQATNEKLFF,TGTGCCAGCAGCTTAGAGTGGCAAGCAACTAATGAAAAACTGTTTTTT
TRBV7-3,.,TRBJ2-1,.,CASSSSSGYEQFF,TGTGCCAGCAGCTCCTCGAGCGGGTATGAGCAGTTCTTC
TRBV9,TRBD2,TRBJ2-3,many,CASSGGGSRSDTQYF,TGTGCCAGCAGCGGGGGGGGGAGCCGCTCAGATACGCAGTATTTT
TRBV7-8,TRBD2,TRBJ2-7,.,CASSLWEGPYEQYF,TGTGCCAGCAGCTTATGGGAGGGCCCCTACGAGCAGTACTTC
TRBV5-1,.,TRBJ1-2,.,CASSFGGASYGYTF,TGCGCCAGCAGCTTTGGGGGAGCTAGCTATGGCTACACCTTC
TRBV2,TRBD1,TRBJ2-7,many,CALLDRGTYEQYF,TGTGCCCTACTGGACAGGGGAACCTACGAGCAGTACTTC
TRBV7-6,TRBD1,TRBJ2-5,.,CASSFARQGSETQYF,TGTGCTAGCAGCTTTGCGCGACAGGGGTCGGAGACCCAGTACTTC
TRBV14,.,TRBJ2-7,.,CASSHPLNTYEQYF,TGTGCCAGCAGCCACCCACTCAACACCTACGAGCAGTACTTC
TRBV20-1,TRBD1,TRBJ2-5,.,CSAREGTAQETQYF,TGCAGTGCTAGGGAAGGGACAGCCCAAGAGACCCAGTACTTC
TRBV2,TRBD2,TRBJ2-3,.,CASRAAGGLADTQYF,TGTGCCAGCAGGGCCGCGGGGGGGCTCGCAGATACGCAGTATTTT
TRBV7-9,.,TRBJ1-1,many,CASSPPGWREAEAFF,TGTGCCAGCAGCCCCCCAGGTTGGAGGGAAGCTGAAGCTTTCTTT
TRBV7-2,.,TRBJ1-2,.,CASSPRTAVNGYTF,TGTGCCAGCAGCCCCCGGACGGCCGTAAATGGCTACACCTTC
TRBV20-1,TRBD1,TRBJ1-1,.,CSARTGRRNTEAFF,TGCAGTGCGAGGACAGGGCGGCGGAACACTGAAGCTTTCTTT
TRBV19,.,TRBJ1-2,.,CASARAGQNEYGYTF,TGTGCCAGTGCACGGGCAGGACAGAACGAGTATGGCTACACCTTC
TRBV15,.,TRBJ1-5,.,CATSSVSLDQPQHF,TGTGCCACCAGCAGTGTGAGCCTGGATCAGCCCCAGCATTTT
TRBV6-1,TRBD1,TRBJ2-1,many,CASRGTGGEPVYNEQFF,TGTGCCAGCAGGGGGACAGGGGGCGAACCCGTATACAATGAGCAGTTCTTC
TRBV19,.,TRBJ2-7,many,CASSWANRGYEQYF,TGTGCCAGTAGTTGGGCAAACCGAGGGTACGAGCAGTACTTC
TRBV24-1,.,TRBJ2-1,.,CATSDNWGPGGYNEQFF,TGTGCCACCAGTGATAATTGGGGACCAGGTGGGTACAATGAGCAGTTCTTC